These T cell receptor beta chains were read from a single sample in a study of monozygotic twins with cystic fibrosis. TCRdb keeps only in-frame clones here, not all; method: immunoSEQ multiplex PCR. The repertoire holds under 20,000 clones, with 91% as singletons. The sequencing input was blood. The receptors here all came from a girl aged 2 to 9 with cystic fibrosis. The CDR3 runs from the conserved cysteine through the conserved F or W. D genes are given only for firm matches. Only part of the rows carry a size: once, few, many, or a class if the clone is expanded.

V gene	D gene	CDR3 length	clone size	J gene	CDR3 protein	CDR3 DNA
TRBV2	TRBD2	13	NA	TRBJ2-7	CASDGLAGSEQYF	TGTGCCAGCGATGGACTAGCGGGGAGCGAGCAGTACTTC
TRBV6-1	NA	14	NA	TRBJ1-4	CASSLEETNEKLFF	TGTGCCAGCAGTCTGGAGGAGACTAATGAAAAACTGTTTTTT
TRBV6-1	NA	15	once	TRBJ1-1	CASSDGRGPNTEAFF	TGTGCCAGCAGTGATGGTAGGGGCCCGAACACTGAAGCTTTCTTT
TRBV27	TRBD1	17	NA	TRBJ2-7	CASSSGQGAATSYEQYF	TGTGCCAGCAGCTCGGGACAGGGCGCCGCAACCTCCTACGAGCAGTACTTC
TRBV5-1	NA	14	NA	TRBJ1-2	CASSLVQGIVGYTF	TGCGCCAGCAGCTTGGTACAGGGCATAGTCGGCTACACCTTC
TRBV13	TRBD1	12	NA	TRBJ2-7	CASSERDRGVDF	TGTGCCAGCAGCGAGAGGGACAGGGGGGTCGACTTC
TRBV14	TRBD2	15	NA	TRBJ2-7	CASSHSSGSSYEQYF	TGTGCCAGCAGCCACTCTAGCGGGTCCTCCTACGAGCAGTACTTC
TRBV19	NA	14	NA	TRBJ1-1	CASSPRTGNTEAFF	TGTGCCAGTAGTCCCAGGACCGGGAACACTGAAGCTTTCTTT
TRBV4-3	TRBD1	13	NA	TRBJ1-1	CASSQRQGAEAFF	TGCGCCAGCAGCCAGAGACAGGGCGCTGAAGCTTTCTTT
TRBV7-9	NA	15	NA	TRBJ2-3	CASIYSGGLTDTQYF	TGTGCCAGCATCTACTCAGGGGGACTCACAGATACGCAGTATTTT
TRBV11-2	NA	18	NA	TRBJ2-1	CASSSRAPMRTGGNEQFF	TGTGCCAGCAGCTCGAGGGCCCCGATGAGGACCGGGGGAAATGAGCAGTTCTTC
TRBV11-2	NA	16	NA	TRBJ1-3	CASSPYGRIPGNTIYF	TGTGCCAGCAGCCCGTACGGGAGGATTCCTGGAAACACCATATATTTT
TRBV6-1	NA	15	NA	TRBJ2-7	CASSEDSGSSYEQYF	TGTGCCAGCAGTGAGGACTCGGGAAGCTCCTACGAGCAGTACTTC
TRBV29-1	NA	13	NA	TRBJ1-1	CSVELWVNTEAFF	TGCAGCGTTGAGCTGTGGGTGAACACTGAAGCTTTCTTT
TRBV23-1	NA	19	NA	TRBJ1-1	CASSQSLAGKGLKNTEAFF	TGCGCCAGCAGTCAATCGCTGGCAGGGAAGGGGTTGAAGAACACTGAAGCTTTCTTT
TRBV5-4	NA	14	NA	TRBJ2-7	CASSLGDRAYEQYF	TGTGCCAGCAGCTTGGGGGACCGAGCCTACGAGCAGTACTTC
TRBV7-9	NA	12	NA	TRBJ2-6	CASRSGANVLTF	TGTGCCAGCCGATCTGGGGCCAACGTCCTGACTTTC
TRBV19	TRBD2	14	once	TRBJ2-7	CASKPTSGAYEQYF	TGTGCCAGTAAACCGACTAGCGGCGCCTACGAGCAGTACTTC
TRBV13	NA	13	NA	TRBJ2-7	CASSHLGGYEQYF	TGTGCCAGCAGCCATCTGGGGGGTTACGAGCAGTACTTC
TRBV6-1	NA	13	NA	TRBJ1-4	CASSWGANEKLFF	TGTGCCAGCAGTTGGGGAGCTAATGAAAAACTGTTTTTT
TRBV6-5	TRBD1	15	NA	TRBJ2-2	CASSEDREYTGELFF	TGTGCCAGCAGCGAGGACAGGGAATACACCGGGGAGCTGTTTTTT
TRBV11-1	NA	18	NA	TRBJ1-4	CASPNRLSWEETNEKLFF	TGTGCCAGCCCAAACCGGCTCAGTTGGGAGGAAACTAATGAAAAACTGTTTTTT
TRBV19	NA	16	once	TRBJ1-3	CASSILVGRSGNTIYF	TGTGCCAGTAGTATATTGGTCGGGCGCTCTGGAAACACCATATATTTT
TRBV11-3	TRBD1	14	few	TRBJ2-1	CASSFGTENNEQFF	TGTGCCAGCAGCTTCGGGACAGAAAACAATGAGCAGTTCTTC
TRBV27	TRBD1	15	NA	TRBJ1-2	CASSRRTGNNYGYTF	TGTGCCAGCAGCCGCAGGACAGGGAACAACTATGGCTACACCTTC
TRBV19	NA	17	NA	TRBJ2-7	CASSIEGNGRDSYEQYF	TGTGCCAGTAGTATAGAAGGAAACGGAAGAGATTCCTACGAGCAGTACTTC
TRBV19	TRBD1	15	NA	TRBJ1-2	CASSIDPGQGGDYTF	TGTGCCAGTAGTATAGACCCGGGACAGGGGGGGGACTACACCTTC
TRBV2	TRBD1	15	NA	TRBJ1-4	CASRGTGAANEKLFF	TGTGCCAGCAGGGGTACAGGGGCAGCTAATGAAAAACTGTTTTTT
TRBV15	NA	16	NA	TRBJ1-4	CATSLGPPTPGEKLFF	TGTGCCACCAGCCTCGGTCCCCCTACCCCGGGGGAAAAACTGTTTTTT
TRBV6-6	TRBD1	11	NA	TRBJ2-2	CASTDRVELFF	TGTGCCAGCACCGACAGGGTGGAGCTGTTTTTT
TRBV29-1	TRBD2	14	NA	TRBJ2-7	CSVVISLAVYEQYF	TGCAGCGTTGTGATCTCCCTAGCGGTTTACGAGCAGTACTTC
TRBV29-1	NA	14	NA	TRBJ2-1	CSVAGQSSYNEQFF	TGCAGCGTAGCGGGACAGAGCTCCTACAATGAGCAGTTCTTC